Included here is one TCR beta chain sequence, with context. Germline V gives CDR1 SGHTA, CDR2 FQGNSA. The CDR3 covers 15 residues. Unmatched junction bases numbered 10, after V lost 4 bases and J lost 5 bases. The repertoire was sequenced with immunoSEQ multiplex PCR; TCRdb's copy has only in-frame clones and lacks some. The repertoire holds 90,000 to 130,000 clones, with around 93% as singletons. The sample is drawn from a study of T cell responses to AZD1222 COVID-19 vaccine. The sample consisted of peripheral blood, taken on day 0 of AZD1222 vaccination. The genes are TRBV7-2 and TRBJ2-5, with TRBD2 matching 7 bases. The source of this sequence is an adult in good health. In DNA form, the CDR3 reads TGTGCCAGCAGCTCACTAGGGAGGGTTAAGGAGACCCAGTACTTC. Translation: CASSSLGRVKETQYF. Based on the CDR3 plus reference TRBV7-2 and TRBJ2-5, the full variable domain is GAGVSQSPSNKVTEKGKDVELRCDPISGHTALYWYRQSLGQGLEFLIYFQGNSAPDKSGLPSDRFSAERTGGSVSTLTIQRTQQEDSAVYLCASSSLGRVKETQYFGPGTRLLVL.